This is a list of T cell receptor beta chains from one sample in a study of cytomegalovirus exposure and HLA in healthy donors. Sequencing used immunoSEQ multiplex PCR; TCRdb keeps in-frame clones, though not all of them. The sample includes fewer than 150,000 clones, 82% of them seen just once. The sequenced sample consisted of PBMCs. These receptors were collected from a male donor in good health and CMV-seronegative. Both conserved end residues are trimmed from each CDR3.

V gene,J gene,CDR3 protein
TRBV29-1,TRBJ1-4,SILQGPTNEKLF
TRBV27,TRBJ2-3,ASQNGLDGDTQY
TRBV13,NA,ASSQDHYEQY
TRBV15,TRBJ1-5,ATSPRQGNQPQH
TRBV6-4,TRBJ1-2,ASSPGLNYGYT
TRBV5-1,TRBJ1-2,ASSYGGGGNT
TRBV19,TRBJ1-2,ASTAGRIYGYT
TRBV4-3,TRBJ2-3,ASSQDLHRTQY
TRBV27,TRBJ2-5,ASSPRYGTQY
TRBV7-3,TRBJ1-1,ASSQSQGPGTEAF
TRBV5-1,TRBJ2-1,ASSPLPDRVSDEQF
TRBV5-1,TRBJ2-2,ASSSRGLGGELF
TRBV7-3,TRBJ2-2,ASSPYETGELF
TRBV7-6,TRBJ2-5,ASSWSGGVGETQY
TRBV19,TRBJ2-2,ASSKEGSTGELF
TRBV4-3,TRBJ2-1,ASSQPGLYNEQF
TRBV9,TRBJ2-3,ASSVAGSDTQY
TRBV7-8,TRBJ2-5,ASSPWQTQY
TRBV18,TRBJ1-5,ASGDGDQPQH
TRBV21-1,TRBJ2-5,ASSKRLASETQY
TRBV5-1,TRBJ2-2,ASSRDTTTGELF
TRBV2,TRBJ2-1,ASKGAGTYNEQF
TRBV2,TRBJ2-1,ASRGTSGGYNEQF
TRBV19,TRBJ2-2,ASRVALTSTGELF
TRBV19,TRBJ2-7,ASSLFAGASYEQY
TRBV2,TRBJ2-5,ASSELRETQY
TRBV5-6,TRBJ2-7,ASSPNLAGVQY
TRBV5-1,TRBJ2-7,ASSDGTAYEQY
TRBV2,TRBJ2-3,ATGTSGTDTQY
TRBV29-1,TRBJ2-3,SVAPLGLAGVGTDTQY
TRBV6-5,TRBJ2-5,ASSKTGGEGTQY
TRBV28,TRBJ2-5,ASSSSQAQETQY
TRBV19,TRBJ2-1,ASKEAGGLSLYNEQF
TRBV29-1,TRBJ2-2,SVLDRNTGELF
TRBV5-5,TRBJ2-7,ASSLVGQGFSYEQY
TRBV27,TRBJ2-2,ASSLGQGDYSNTGELF
TRBV5-1,TRBJ2-1,ASSLIDEQF
TRBV27,TRBJ2-1,ASSLGARNEQF
TRBV5-4,TRBJ2-7,ASSPGQGGGYEQY
TRBV18,TRBJ1-1,ASSLLGEGGTEAF
TRBV6-4,TRBJ2-4,ASSGLAENIQY
TRBV4-3,TRBJ2-1,ASSQEASGRTGQF
TRBV6-5,TRBJ2-5,ASSWRDSRGTQY
TRBV29-1,TRBJ1-2,SVEGPGDGYT
TRBV7-7,TRBJ2-5,ASSLGLEETQY
TRBV7-9,TRBJ1-1,ASSSQLGGNTEAF
TRBV28,TRBJ2-7,ASSLNMAAYEQY
TRBV29-1,TRBJ2-5,SVEGRERETQY
TRBV5-1,TRBJ2-2,ASSGGHPVGTGELF
TRBV9,TRBJ2-5,ASSDRQETQY
TRBV4-1,TRBJ2-5,ASSQERDSSQETQY
TRBV6-1,TRBJ2-7,ASSERSAGVDNEQY
TRBV27,TRBJ1-2,ASSLSNRVYGYT
TRBV11-1,TRBJ1-1,ASSLEVGGTEAF
TRBV15,TRBJ1-3,ATSKGVNAGNTIY
TRBV4-1,TRBJ1-1,ASSPSLGNTEAF
TRBV29-1,TRBJ1-2,SVERTGFYGYT
TRBV5-1,TRBJ2-5,ASSLEFGLAGKETQY
TRBV2,TRBJ2-1,ASRSGRTRNEQF